In this sample, the clone carrying this T cell receptor beta chain turned up a few times. This specimen comes from a study of blood T cell repertoires in COVID-19. Per the study methods: Amplification of reference gene primers was used by the study to estimate nucleated cell counts. TCRdb's table, derived via immunoSEQ multiplex PCR, lists solely in-frame clones and lacks some. V and J calls and clone size are copied from that table; D and trimming were computed from the DNA. This sample yields fewer than 250,000 clones, of which more than 80% are seen a single time; 1.8% belongs to the top ten. The CDR3 runs to 13 residues. The J segment lost 5 bases and the V segment lost 8 bases, leaving 7 bases of the junction unmatched. Germline CDR1 SGHNT, CDR2 YYREEE (reference sequence).

The clonotype comes from a man between 60 and 75 years old who had recovered from COVID-19. Sequencing was carried out using PBMCs or T cells enriched from blood (not recorded which). V usage is TRBV5-4 and J usage is TRBJ2-3; 8 nucleotides match TRBD2. As DNA, the CDR3 is TGTGCCAGTTCGGGGGGGAGTGGAGATACGCAGTATTTT. It translates to CASSGGSGDTQYF.